This T cell receptor (beta chain) stems from a study of regulatory T cells in long-lasting Graves disease. Time point: persistent/refractory GD, antithyroid drugs over 5 years with positive TRAb. The authors made the TCR library using RNA they extracted from PBMCs. CDR3 regions were amplified by Arm-PCR using iRepertoire HTBI primers to build TCR beta libraries. MiXCR was run by TCRdb on the multiplex PCR reads, yielding one entry per CDR3 protein. This table has around 340,000 distinct CDR3 sequences, around 20% appearing once. The sample holds many counts of this clonotype. Germline CDR1 and CDR2: DFQATT and SNEGSKA (reference sequence). Trimming removed 3 bases from V and 3 bases from J; junction bases left unmatched: 19. This CDR3 comprises 18 residues.

The sequenced sample was peripheral blood mononuclear cells (PBMCs), obtained when the disease was refractory, from a patient treated with antithyroid drugs. The chain couples TRBV20-1 to TRBJ1-2, with 7 nucleotides matching TRBD1. The TCR originated in a female donor with Graves disease. For the CDR3, the DNA is TGCAGTGCTAGCCCCCCCCCCGACAGGGAATGGAGTTACTATGGCTACACCTTC. Protein product: CSASPPPDREWSYYGYTF.